The 6 T cell receptor beta chains below come from one sample, sequenced in a study of cytomegalovirus exposure and HLA in healthy donors. Primers for the PCR totalled 60 Vbeta and 13 Jbeta. Sequencing was performed with immunoSEQ multiplex PCR; in TCRdb, only in-frame clones are kept and a portion is missing. The table has 110,000 to 150,000 clones, 80% to 85% seen once. The sample comprised PBMCs. These receptors were taken from a female donor in good health and CMV-seronegative.

Only a few counts were recorded for this clone. The chain combines TRBV28 with TRBJ2-7; D unclear. V shed 1 base and J shed 2 bases, with 6 bases lying between them. The CDR3 runs 13 residues. Germline CDR1 reads MDHEN; CDR2 reads SYDVKM. The CDR3 DNA reads TGTGCCAGCAGTTTATTCCAGGCCTACGAGCAGTACTTC. Protein product: CASSLFQAYEQYF.

The chain links TRBV5-4 to TRBJ1-1; the D is unclear. The CDR3 spans 12 residues. Germline-derived CDR1 and CDR2 are SGHNT and YYREEE (reference sequence). V was trimmed by 4 bases and J by 8 bases, leaving 12 bases between them. The CDR3 DNA is TGTGCCAGCAGCCCGGGAGCCGAGGAAGCTTTCTTT. This translates into CASSPGAEEAFF.

The chain has TRBV28 and TRBJ1-2, with 7 positions matching TRBD1. Per germline, CDR1 MDHEN and CDR2 SYDVKM. The CDR3 consists of 14 residues. V was clipped by 3 bases and J by 5 bases; unmatched bases: 6. The CDR3 nucleotides are TGTGCCAGCAGTTTCGGGACAGATTATTATGGCTACACCTTC. As protein: CASSFGTDYYGYTF.

The gene calls are TRBV11-2 and TRBJ1-5; the D is unclear. Trimming removed 4 bases from V and 4 bases from J, with 14 bases in between. CDR3 length: 15 amino acids. Germline CDR1 reads SGHAT; CDR2 reads FQNNGV. CDR3 DNA: TGTGCCAGCAGCTCCCTCGCCGGTCGGAATCAGCCCCAGCATTTT. As protein: CASSSLAGRNQPQHF.

This chain links TRBV14 with TRBJ2-7; 11 bases are a match to TRBD1. Germline loops: CDR1 SGHDN, CDR2 FVKESK. The CDR3 extends over 15 amino acids. V lost 2 bases to trimming and J lost 4 bases; unmatched junction nucleotides: 4. CDR3 DNA sequence: TGTGCCAGCAGCCAATGGACAGGGGGCTATTACGAGCAGTACTTC. Its translation is CASSQWTGGYYEQYF.

CDR3 region: CASSPAVTGELFF. The CDR3 DNA is TGTGCCAGCTCACCGGCGGTCACCGGGGAGCTGTTTTTT. This rearrangement joins TRBV18 to TRBJ2-2, with D unclear. Germline loops: CDR1 KGHSH, CDR2 LQKENI. Between the trimmed V and J ends, which lost 3 bases and 4 bases, there was a span of 6 bases. The CDR3 has 13 residues.